This T cell receptor beta chain was captured in a study of blood T cell repertoires in COVID-19. Study as a whole: Sites across the United States, Italy and Spain contributed samples from acute and convalescent COVID-19. The analysed material was cDNA or gDNA that came from T cells, B-cell-depleted T cells, or PBMCs.

Trimming took 3 bases from V and 5 from J, leaving 16 bases between them. Germline V gene sequence: CDR1 MNHEY, CDR2 SMNVEV (reference sequence). The CDR3 runs to 15 residues. Only a few counts were recorded for this clone. Per the original data handling: Estimation of nucleated cell counts was performed using reference gene primer amplification. Data came from immunoSEQ multiplex PCR; TCRdb stores just in-frame clones and leaves some out. V and J calls plus clone size are reproduced from that table; the DNA served to infer D and trimming. The sample includes more than 95,000 clones, more than 70% of them seen just once.

This receptor was taken from a man of 80 years or more with active or convalescent COVID-19. This chain connects TRBV27 to TRBJ1-1, with a tentative D call TRBD1 (6 bases). Sequencing was carried out using peripheral blood. CDR3 sequence: CASSFDVGGVTEAFF. The CDR3 bases are TGTGCCAGCAGTTTTGACGTAGGGGGGGTGACTGAAGCTTTCTTT.